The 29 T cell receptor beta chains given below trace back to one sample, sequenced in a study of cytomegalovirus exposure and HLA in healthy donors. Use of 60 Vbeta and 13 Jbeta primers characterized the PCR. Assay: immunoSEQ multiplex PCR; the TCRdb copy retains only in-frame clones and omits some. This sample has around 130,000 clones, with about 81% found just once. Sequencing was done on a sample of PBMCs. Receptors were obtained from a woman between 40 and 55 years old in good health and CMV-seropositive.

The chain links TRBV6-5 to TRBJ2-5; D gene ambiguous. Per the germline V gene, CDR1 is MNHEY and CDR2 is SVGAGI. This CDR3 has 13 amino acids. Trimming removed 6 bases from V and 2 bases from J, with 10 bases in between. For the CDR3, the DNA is TGTGCCAGCAGGCGACCAGGACAAGAGACCCAGTACTTC. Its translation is CASRRPGQETQYF.

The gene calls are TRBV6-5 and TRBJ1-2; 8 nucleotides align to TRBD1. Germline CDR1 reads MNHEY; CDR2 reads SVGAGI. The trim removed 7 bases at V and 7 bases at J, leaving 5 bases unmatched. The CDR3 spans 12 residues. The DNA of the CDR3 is TGTGCCAGCACCGGACAGGGAGGTGGCTACACCTTC. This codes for CASTGQGGGYTF.

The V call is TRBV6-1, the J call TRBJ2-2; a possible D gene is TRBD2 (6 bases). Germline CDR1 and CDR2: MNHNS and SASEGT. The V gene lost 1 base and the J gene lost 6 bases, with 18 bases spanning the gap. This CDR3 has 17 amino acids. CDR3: CASSEVVGLMRPGELFF. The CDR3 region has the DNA TGTGCCAGCAGTGAAGTGGTGGGACTCATGAGACCCGGGGAGCTGTTTTTT.

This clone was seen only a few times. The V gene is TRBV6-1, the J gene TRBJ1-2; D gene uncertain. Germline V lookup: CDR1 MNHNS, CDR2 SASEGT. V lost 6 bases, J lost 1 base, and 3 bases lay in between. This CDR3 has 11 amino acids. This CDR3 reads CASSLNYGYTF. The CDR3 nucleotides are TGTGCCAGCAGCCTTAACTATGGCTACACCTTC.

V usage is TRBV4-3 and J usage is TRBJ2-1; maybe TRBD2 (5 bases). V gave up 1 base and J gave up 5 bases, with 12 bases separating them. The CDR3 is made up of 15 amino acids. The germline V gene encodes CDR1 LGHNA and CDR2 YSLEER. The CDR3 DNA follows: TGCGCCAGCAGCCAAGTGAGCAGCGGACACAATGAGCAGTTCTTC. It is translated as CASSQVSSGHNEQFF.

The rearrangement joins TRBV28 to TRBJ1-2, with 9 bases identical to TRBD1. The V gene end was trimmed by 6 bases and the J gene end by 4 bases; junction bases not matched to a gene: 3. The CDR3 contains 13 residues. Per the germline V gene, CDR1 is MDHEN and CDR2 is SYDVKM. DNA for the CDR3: TGTGCCAGCAGGAGGACAGGGGCCTATGGCTACACCTTC. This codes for CASRRTGAYGYTF.

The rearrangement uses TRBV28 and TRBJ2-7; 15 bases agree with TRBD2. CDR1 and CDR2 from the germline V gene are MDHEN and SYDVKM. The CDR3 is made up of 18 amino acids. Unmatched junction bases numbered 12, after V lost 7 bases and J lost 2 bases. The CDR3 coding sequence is TGTGCCAGCACCCCCGGGACTAGCGGGAGGTTACAGACCTACGAGCAGTACTTC. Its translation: CASTPGTSGRLQTYEQYF.

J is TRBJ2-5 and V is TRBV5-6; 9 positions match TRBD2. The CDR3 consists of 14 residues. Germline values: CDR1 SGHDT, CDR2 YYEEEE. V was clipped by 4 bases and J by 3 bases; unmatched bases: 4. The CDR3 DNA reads TGTGCCAGCAGCCCCGCGGGGGGGAAAGAGACCCAGTACTTC. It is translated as CASSPAGGKETQYF.

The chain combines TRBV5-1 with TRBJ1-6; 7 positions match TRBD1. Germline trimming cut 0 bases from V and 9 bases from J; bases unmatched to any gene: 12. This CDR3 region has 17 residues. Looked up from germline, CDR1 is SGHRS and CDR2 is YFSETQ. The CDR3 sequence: CASSLAPQGGSSSPLHF. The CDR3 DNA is TGCGCCAGCAGCTTGGCCCCCCAGGGGGGATCTAGTTCACCCCTCCACTTT.

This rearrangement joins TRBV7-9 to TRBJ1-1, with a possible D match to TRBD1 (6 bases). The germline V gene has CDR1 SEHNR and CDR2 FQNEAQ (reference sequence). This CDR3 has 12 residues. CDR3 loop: CSVRQVNTEAFF. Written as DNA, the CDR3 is TGTTCCGTTAGACAGGTCAACACTGAAGCTTTCTTT.

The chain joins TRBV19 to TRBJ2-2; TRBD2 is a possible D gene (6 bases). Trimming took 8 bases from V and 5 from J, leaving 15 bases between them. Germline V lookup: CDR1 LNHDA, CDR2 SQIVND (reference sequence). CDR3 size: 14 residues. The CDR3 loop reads CASGVADSTGELFF. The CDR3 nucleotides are TGTGCCAGTGGGGTAGCGGACTCGACCGGGGAGCTGTTTTTT.

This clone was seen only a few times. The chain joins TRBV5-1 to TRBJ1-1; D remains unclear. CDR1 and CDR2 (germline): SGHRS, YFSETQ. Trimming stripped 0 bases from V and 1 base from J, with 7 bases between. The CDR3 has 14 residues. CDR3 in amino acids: CASSLDPGNTEAFF. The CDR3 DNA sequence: TGCGCCAGCAGCTTGGACCCGGGGAACACTGAAGCTTTCTTT.

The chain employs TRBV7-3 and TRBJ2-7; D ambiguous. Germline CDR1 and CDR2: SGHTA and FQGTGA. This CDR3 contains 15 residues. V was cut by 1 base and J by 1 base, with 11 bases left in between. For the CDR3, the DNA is TGTGCCAGCAGCTTAATGGTCGCAGGATCCTACGAGCAGTACTTC. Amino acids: CASSLMVAGSYEQYF. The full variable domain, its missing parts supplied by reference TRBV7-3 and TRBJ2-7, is GAGVSQTPSNKVTEKGKYVELRCDPISGHTALYWYRQSLGQGPEFLIYFQGTGAADDSGLPNDRFFAVRPEGSVSTLKIQRTERGDSAVYLCASSLMVAGSYEQYFGPGTRLTVT.

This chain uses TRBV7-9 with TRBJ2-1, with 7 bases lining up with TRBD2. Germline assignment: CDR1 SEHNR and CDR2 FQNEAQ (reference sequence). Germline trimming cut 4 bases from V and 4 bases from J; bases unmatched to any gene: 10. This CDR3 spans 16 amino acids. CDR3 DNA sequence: TGTGCCAGCAGCTCCTTTGGAGGGAGGGGATACAATGAGCAGTTCTTC. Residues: CASSSFGGRGYNEQFF.

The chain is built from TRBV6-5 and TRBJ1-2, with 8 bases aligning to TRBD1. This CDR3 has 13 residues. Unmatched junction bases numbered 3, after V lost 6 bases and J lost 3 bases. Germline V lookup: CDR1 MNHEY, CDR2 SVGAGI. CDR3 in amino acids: CASRQGVYYGYTF. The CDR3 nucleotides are TGTGCCAGCAGACAGGGGGTATACTATGGCTACACCTTC.

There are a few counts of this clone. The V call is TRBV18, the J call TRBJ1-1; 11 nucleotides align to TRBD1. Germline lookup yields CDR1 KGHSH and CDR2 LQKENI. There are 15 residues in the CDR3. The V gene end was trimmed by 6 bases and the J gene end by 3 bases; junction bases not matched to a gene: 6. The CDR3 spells CASSGTGGRDTEAFF. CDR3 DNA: TGTGCCAGCTCCGGGACAGGGGGGAGGGACACTGAAGCTTTCTTT.

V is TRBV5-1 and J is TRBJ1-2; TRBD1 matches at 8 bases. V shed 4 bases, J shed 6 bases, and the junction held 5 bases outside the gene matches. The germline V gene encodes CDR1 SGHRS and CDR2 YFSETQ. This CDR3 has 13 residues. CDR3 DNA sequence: TGCGCCAGCAGCAATGGACAGGGTCATGGCTACACCTTC. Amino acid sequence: CASSNGQGHGYTF.

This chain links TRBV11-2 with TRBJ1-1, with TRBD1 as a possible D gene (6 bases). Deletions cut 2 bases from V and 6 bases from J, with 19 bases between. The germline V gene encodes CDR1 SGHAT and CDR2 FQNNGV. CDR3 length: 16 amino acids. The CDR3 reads CASSLNGGAGIAEAFF. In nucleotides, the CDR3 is TGTGCCAGCAGCTTAAATGGGGGCGCAGGTATCGCTGAAGCTTTCTTT.

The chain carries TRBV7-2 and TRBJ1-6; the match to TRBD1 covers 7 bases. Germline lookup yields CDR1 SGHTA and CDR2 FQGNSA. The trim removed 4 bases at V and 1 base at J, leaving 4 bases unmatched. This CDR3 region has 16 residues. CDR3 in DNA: TGTGCCAGCAGCTCCGTGACAGGGTCCTATAATTCACCCCTCCACTTT. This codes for CASSSVTGSYNSPLHF.

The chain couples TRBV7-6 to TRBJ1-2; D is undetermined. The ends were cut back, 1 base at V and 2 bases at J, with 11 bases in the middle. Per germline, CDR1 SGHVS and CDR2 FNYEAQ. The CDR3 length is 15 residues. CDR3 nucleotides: TGTGCCAGCAGCTTAGATATCAGGTCCAACTATGGCTACACCTTC. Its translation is CASSLDIRSNYGYTF.

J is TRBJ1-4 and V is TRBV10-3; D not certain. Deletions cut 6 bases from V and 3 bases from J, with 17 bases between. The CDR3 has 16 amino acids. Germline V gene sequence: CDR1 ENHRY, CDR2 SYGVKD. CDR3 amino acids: CAISWTPRGANEKLFF. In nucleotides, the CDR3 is TGTGCCATCAGCTGGACCCCCCGGGGAGCTAATGAAAAACTGTTTTTT.

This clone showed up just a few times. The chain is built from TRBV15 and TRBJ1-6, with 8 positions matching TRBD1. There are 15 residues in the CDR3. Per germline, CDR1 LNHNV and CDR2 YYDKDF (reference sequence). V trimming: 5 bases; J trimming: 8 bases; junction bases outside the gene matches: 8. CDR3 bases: TGTGCCACCAGCGTCGACAGGGGAACACATTCACCCCTCCACTTT. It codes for CATSVDRGTHSPLHF. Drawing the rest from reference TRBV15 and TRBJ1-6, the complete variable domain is DAMVIQNPRYQVTQFGKPVTLSCSQTLNHNVMYWYQQKSSQAPKLLFHYYDKDFNNEADTPDNFQSRRPNTSFCFLDIRSPGLGDTAMYLCATSVDRGTHSPLHFGNGTRLTVT.

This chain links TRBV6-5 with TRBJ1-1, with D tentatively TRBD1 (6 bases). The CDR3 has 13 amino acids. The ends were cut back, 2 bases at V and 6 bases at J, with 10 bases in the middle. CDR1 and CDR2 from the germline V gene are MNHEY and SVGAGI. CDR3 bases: TGTGCCAGCAGTTACGAACAGGGTTCTGAAGCTTTCTTT. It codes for CASSYEQGSEAFF.

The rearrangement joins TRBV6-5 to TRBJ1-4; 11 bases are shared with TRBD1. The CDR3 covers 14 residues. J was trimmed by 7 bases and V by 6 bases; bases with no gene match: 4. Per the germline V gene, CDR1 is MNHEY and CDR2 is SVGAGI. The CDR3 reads CASSRGQGGEKLFF. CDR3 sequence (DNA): TGTGCCAGCAGCCGGGGACAGGGGGGTGAAAAACTGTTTTTT.

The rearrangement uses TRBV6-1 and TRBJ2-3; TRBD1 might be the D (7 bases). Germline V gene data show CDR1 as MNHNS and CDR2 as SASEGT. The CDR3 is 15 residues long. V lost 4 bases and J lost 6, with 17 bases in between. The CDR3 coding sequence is TGTGCCAGCAGTGCCACTAGACCAGGGGGGGATACGCAGTATTTT. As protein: CASSATRPGGDTQYF.

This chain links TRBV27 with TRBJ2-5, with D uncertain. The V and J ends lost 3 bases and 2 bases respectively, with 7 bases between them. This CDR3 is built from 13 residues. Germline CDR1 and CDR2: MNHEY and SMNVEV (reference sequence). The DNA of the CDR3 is TGTGCCAGCAGTTTTATATTTCAAGAGACCCAGTACTTC. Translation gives CASSFIFQETQYF.

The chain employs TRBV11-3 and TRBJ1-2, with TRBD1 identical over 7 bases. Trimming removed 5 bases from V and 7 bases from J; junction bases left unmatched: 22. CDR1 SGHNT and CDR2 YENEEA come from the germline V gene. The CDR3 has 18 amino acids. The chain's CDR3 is CASSPRQGLLLGIGGYTF. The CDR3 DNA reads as TGTGCCAGCAGCCCCCGACAGGGCCTGCTTCTAGGTATCGGTGGCTACACCTTC. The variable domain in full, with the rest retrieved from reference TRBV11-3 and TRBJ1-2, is EAGVVQSPRYKIIEKKQPVAFWCNPISGHNTLYWYLQNLGQGPELLIRYENEEAVDDSQLPKDRFSAERLKGVDSTLKIQPAELGDSAVYLCASSPRQGLLLGIGGYTFGSGTRLTVV.

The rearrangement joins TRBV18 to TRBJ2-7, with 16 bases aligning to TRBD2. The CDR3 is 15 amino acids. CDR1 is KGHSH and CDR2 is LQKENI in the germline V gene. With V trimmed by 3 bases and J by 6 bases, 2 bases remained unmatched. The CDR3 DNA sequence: TGTGCCAGCTCACCCGGGACTAGCGGGAGGGTCGAGCAGTACTTC. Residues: CASSPGTSGRVEQYF.

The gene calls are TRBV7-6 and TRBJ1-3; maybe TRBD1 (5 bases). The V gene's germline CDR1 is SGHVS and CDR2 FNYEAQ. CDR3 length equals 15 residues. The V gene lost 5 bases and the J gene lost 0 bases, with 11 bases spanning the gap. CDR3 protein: CASSRDFSSGNTIYF. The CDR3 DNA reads TGTGCCAGCAGCCGGGACTTTAGCTCTGGAAACACCATATATTTT.